A single sample gave rise to the 23 T cell receptor beta chains below, sequenced in a study of OX40 agonist ivuxolimab in advanced cancers. TCRdb's table, derived via immunoSEQ multiplex PCR, lists solely in-frame clones and lacks some. The table lists approximately 60,000 clones, approximately 90% of them singletons, with approximately 11% in the top ten. This material consisted of CD4+ or CD8+ T cells sorted from blood, taken in a trial of the OX40 agonist ivuxolimab. The receptor source for this set is an adult with an advanced solid tumor such as melanoma, head and neck, liver or kidney cancer.

The chain is built from TRBV28 and TRBJ2-3; TRBD2 matches at 15 bases. The CDR3 is 20 residues long. V lost 5 bases to trimming and J lost 3 bases; unmatched junction nucleotides: 15. The V gene's germline CDR1 is MDHEN and CDR2 SYDVKM. CDR3 sequence (DNA): TGTGCCAGCAGTCTCTGGACTAGCGGGAGGGCCGGGTCTAAGACAGATACGCAGTATTTT. This codes for CASSLWTSGRAGSKTDTQYF.

Of note for this clone: One end of the junction does not line up with germline, which may come from a read error. The chain uses TRBV9 and TRBJ2-7; TRBD1 is a possible D gene (6 bases). Germline CDR1 is SGDLS and CDR2 is YYNGEE. The CDR3 sequence is 14 residues long. CDR3 residues: CASSPPGQNYVQYF. CDR3 nucleotide sequence: TGTGCCAGCAGCCCCCCAGGACAGAACTACGTGCAGTACTTC.

V and J are TRBV6-6 and TRBJ2-7, with 8 bases lining up with TRBD1. With 5 bases clipped from V and 9 bases from J, the junction kept 9 bases outside the gene matches. Germline V gene lookup returns CDR1 MNHNY and CDR2 SVGAGI (reference sequence). The CDR3 is 13 amino acids. The CDR3 DNA is TGTGCCAGCAGTGGAGGACAGGGTTCGAGGCAGTACTTC. Its translation: CASSGGQGSRQYF.

The rearrangement joins TRBV19 to TRBJ1-5; 7 nucleotides match TRBD1. Germline CDR1 and CDR2: LNHDA and SQIVND (reference sequence). This CDR3 spans 18 amino acids. Losses at the gene ends were 4 bases for V and 0 bases for J; bases not matched to a gene: 12. CDR3 region: CASSKRGQKIYSNQPQHF. The CDR3 DNA reads as TGTGCCAGTAGTAAAAGGGGACAGAAAATTTATAGCAATCAGCCCCAGCATTTT.

The chain has TRBV7-9 and TRBJ1-4; 9 bases match TRBD1. Trimming removed 6 bases from V and 7 bases from J; junction bases left unmatched: 6. CDR3 length: 14 residues. The germline V gene encodes CDR1 SEHNR and CDR2 FQNEAQ (reference sequence). CDR3 DNA: TGTGCCAGCAGGTGGTCGACAGGGGGTGAAAAACTGTTTTTT. Its translation is CASRWSTGGEKLFF. The full variable domain, rest sourced from reference TRBV7-9 and TRBJ1-4, is DTGVSQNPRHKITKRGQNVTFRCDPISEHNRLYWYRQTLGQGPEFLTYFQNEAQLEKSRLLSDRFSAERPKGSFSTLEIQRTEQGDSAMYLCASRWSTGGEKLFFGSGTQLSVL.

This clone came up a few times. The V and J genes are TRBV4-1 and TRBJ2-5; D unclear. The CDR3 is 16 amino acids. Germline V gene data show CDR1 as MGHRA and CDR2 as YSYEKL. The V gene lost 4 bases and the J gene lost 1 base, with 16 bases spanning the gap. The CDR3 protein is CASSRHFPGVQETQYF. The CDR3 DNA is TGCGCCAGCAGCCGTCATTTCCCAGGAGTCCAAGAGACCCAGTACTTC.

The chain recombines TRBV10-3 with TRBJ1-3; D unclear. Germline V gene lookup returns CDR1 ENHRY and CDR2 SYGVKD. This CDR3 region has 15 residues. Trimming took 6 bases from V and 1 from J, leaving 13 bases between them. The CDR3 DNA follows: TGTGCCATCAGACACCCCACAGTTTCTGGAAACACCATATATTTT. This translates into CAIRHPTVSGNTIYF.

This chain links TRBV18 with TRBJ2-1; TRBD2 agrees at 14 bases. Germline V gene lookup returns CDR1 KGHSH and CDR2 LQKENI. Losses at the gene ends were 3 bases for V and 1 base for J; bases not matched to a gene: 11. The CDR3 runs to 20 residues. For the CDR3, the DNA is TGTGCCAGCTCACCGGGGCCGGGACTAGCGGGAGCCAAGTCCTACAATGAGCAGTTCTTC. Translation gives CASSPGPGLAGAKSYNEQFF.

The chain carries TRBV11-2 and TRBJ2-1; 8 bases line up with TRBD1. Germline CDR1 is SGHAT and CDR2 is FQNNGV. CDR3 size: 16 residues. V gave up 0 bases and J gave up 4 bases; unmatched junction bases: 5. The CDR3 nucleotides read TGTGCCAGCAGCTTAGATTTCGGGACAGGTTACAATGAGCAGTTCTTC. Translated, it gives CASSLDFGTGYNEQFF.

V is TRBV29-1 and J is TRBJ2-2; no reliable D call. With 5 bases removed from V and 0 bases from J, the gap between germline ends came to 10 bases. CDR3 size: 14 residues. Germline CDR1 and CDR2: SQVTM and ANQGSEA. The CDR3 DNA reads as TGCAGCGTTCGGACCGTCGCGAACACCGGGGAGCTGTTTTTT. Its translation is CSVRTVANTGELFF.

The rearrangement joins TRBV5-4 to TRBJ2-7, with 9 bases identical to TRBD2. V lost 4 bases, J lost 1 base, and 6 bases stayed unmatched. The CDR3 is 15 residues long. Germline V gives CDR1 SGHNT, CDR2 YYREEE (reference sequence). The CDR3 spells CASSPGLAASYEQYF. CDR3 DNA sequence: TGTGCCAGCAGCCCGGGACTAGCCGCTTCCTACGAGCAGTACTTC. Full variable domain (remainder filled in from reference TRBV5-4 and TRBJ2-7): ETGVTQSPTHLIKTRGQQVTLRCSSQSGHNTVSWYQQALGQGPQFIFQYYREEENGRGNFPPRFSGLQFPNYSSELNVNALELDDSALYLCASSPGLAASYEQYFGPGTRLTVT.

The chain joins TRBV7-9 to TRBJ2-7; D gene unclear. The germline V gene encodes CDR1 SEHNR and CDR2 FQNEAQ (reference sequence). Trimming took 4 bases from V and 2 from J, leaving 12 bases between them. There are 14 residues in the CDR3. CDR3 sequence: CASSSALRPYEQYF. In DNA form, the CDR3 reads TGTGCCAGCAGCTCTGCTCTTAGGCCCTACGAGCAGTACTTC.

This chain joins TRBV28 and TRBJ2-7; 7 bases are a match to TRBD2. V lost 5 bases, J lost 1 base, and 11 bases stayed unmatched. In germline, CDR1 is MDHEN, CDR2 SYDVKM. The CDR3 sequence is 16 residues long. This chain's CDR3 is CASSRDTSAVSYEQYF. The CDR3 DNA sequence: TGTGCCAGCAGTCGGGATACTAGCGCCGTATCCTACGAGCAGTACTTC.

The chain has TRBV28 and TRBJ2-1; D gene uncertain. Trimming pared 3 bases from V and 2 bases from J, leaving 8 bases between. Germline loops: CDR1 MDHEN, CDR2 SYDVKM. The CDR3 extends over 14 amino acids. The CDR3 region has the DNA TGTGCCAGCAGTTTTCGACAAACCTACAATGAGCAGTTCTTC. Protein: CASSFRQTYNEQFF.

The rearrangement uses TRBV5-4 and TRBJ2-5; 9 bases match TRBD2. V lost 0 bases to trimming and J lost 1 base; unmatched junction nucleotides: 13. The germline V gene encodes CDR1 SGHNT and CDR2 YYREEE (reference sequence). The CDR3 runs to 19 residues. The CDR3 sequence: CASSLGTIAAGGPQETQYF. The CDR3 nucleotides read TGTGCCAGCAGCTTGGGGACGATAGCAGCGGGAGGTCCCCAAGAGACCCAGTACTTC.

V usage is TRBV6-1 and J usage is TRBJ2-1; tentative D call: TRBD2 (6 bases). Germline CDR1 MNHNS, CDR2 SASEGT. V was pared by 0 bases and J by 8 bases, with 14 bases between. The CDR3 sequence is 15 residues long. CDR3 residues: CASSEARLVTYEQFF. CDR3 coding DNA: TGTGCCAGCAGTGAAGCGAGACTAGTGACGTATGAGCAGTTCTTC.

The chain is built from TRBV19 and TRBJ2-7; tentatively, D is TRBD2 (6 bases). There are 14 residues in the CDR3. Germline V CDR1 and CDR2: LNHDA, SQIVND (reference sequence). V was cut by 7 bases and J by 0 bases, with 13 bases left in between. The chain's CDR3 is CASKEEGSSYEQYF. The CDR3, as DNA: TGTGCCAGTAAGGAGGAGGGGAGCTCCTACGAGCAGTACTTC.

The chain has TRBV5-1 and TRBJ2-1; 12 bases match TRBD2. The CDR3 has 17 amino acids. V lost 1 base, J lost 7 bases, and 9 bases stayed unmatched. Germline loops: CDR1 SGHRS, CDR2 YFSETQ. The CDR3 sequence: CASSLIASGRAGNEQFF. For the CDR3, the DNA is TGCGCCAGCAGCTTGATAGCTAGCGGGAGGGCGGGAAATGAGCAGTTCTTC.

This chain links TRBV7-8 with TRBJ2-6, with TRBD1 matching 7 bases. The CDR3 spans 17 residues. Germline V gene data show CDR1 as SGHVS and CDR2 as FQNEAQ. Unmatched junction bases numbered 5, after V lost 1 base and J lost 2 bases. The CDR3 DNA is TGTGCCAGCAGCTTAGTAGGGGGCAGGGCTGGGGCCAACGTCCTGACTTTC. This codes for CASSLVGGRAGANVLTF.

This clone was picked up one time. The chain combines TRBV25-1 with TRBJ1-4; D is unclear. V gave up 4 bases and J gave up 0 bases, with 6 bases separating them. Germline CDR1 and CDR2: MGHDK and SYGVNS. The CDR3 covers 14 residues. The DNA for the CDR3 is TGTGCCAGCAGTGCTGCGGCAACTAATGAAAAACTGTTTTTT. Its translation is CASSAAATNEKLFF.

The genes are TRBV5-8 and TRBJ2-3; TRBD2 matches at 7 bases. V lost 2 bases and J lost 3; bases outside the gene matches: 6. The germline V gene has CDR1 SGHTS and CDR2 YDEGEE. The CDR3 has 15 amino acids. CDR3 loop: CASSFGGSTTDTQYF. DNA of the CDR3: TGTGCCAGCAGCTTCGGCGGGAGTACGACAGATACGCAGTATTTT.

This sequence joins TRBV28 and TRBJ2-3, with 11 bases that match TRBD2. J gave up 0 bases and V 7 bases, and 12 bases lay outside the gene matches. Per germline, CDR1 MDHEN and CDR2 SYDVKM. The CDR3 extends over 18 amino acids. CDR3 sequence: CASTPAKLAGGSTDTQYF. CDR3 DNA: TGTGCCAGCACCCCGGCGAAGCTAGCGGGAGGTAGCACAGATACGCAGTATTTT.

This chain uses TRBV19 with TRBJ2-7, with TRBD1 as a possible D gene (6 bases). Germline V gene lookup returns CDR1 LNHDA and CDR2 SQIVND (reference sequence). This CDR3 is built from 14 residues. Trimming removed 2 bases from V and 3 bases from J, with 11 bases in between. The CDR3 loop reads CASSIMDSHYEQYF. Here the CDR3 DNA reads TGTGCCAGTAGTATAATGGACAGCCACTACGAGCAGTACTTC.